Described below is a single T cell receptor (beta chain) sequence and its context. These data originate in a study of blood T cell repertoires in COVID-19. Looking at the study overall: Sites across the United States, Italy and Spain contributed samples from acute and convalescent COVID-19.

This CDR3 spans 14 amino acids. Germline loops: CDR1 SGHTS, CDR2 YDEGEE. Trimming removed 3 bases from V and 0 bases from J, with 10 bases in between. As handled by the study authors: Nucleated cell counts were estimated from reference gene primer amplification. Clones were sequenced by immunoSEQ multiplex PCR, and TCRdb holds only the in-frame ones, with some missing. The D gene and trimming were derived from the DNA, and the V and J assignments and clone size from that table. The data hold 150,000 or so clones, with about 90% observed a single time. This receptor was taken from a man aged 30 to 45 with COVID-19, enrolled during active disease. The specimen sequenced was peripheral blood. The rearrangement joins TRBV5-8 to TRBJ2-7; no clear D. CDR3 DNA sequence: TGTGCCAGCAGCTCGATGCCGAGCTCCTACGAGCAGTACTTC. Protein: CASSSMPSSYEQYF.